These 5 T cell receptor beta chains share one sample of origin, sequenced in a study of T-cell reconstitution after alpha-beta-depleted transplantation in children. During its preparation, the TCRbeta library received unique molecular identifiers. Via MiXCR, TCRdb re-called the PCR reads, giving one row per CDR3 protein. The table has about 400,000 distinct CDR3 sequences, around 15% seen once. Sequenced material: PBMCs, mostly from graft donor cells, taken 360 days after TCRalphabeta/CD19-depleted stem cell transplant. These receptors originate from a boy under three years old who had a stem cell transplant for Wiskott-Aldrich syndrome, so the T cells may come from the graft donor.

This clonotype appeared a few times. The chain uses TRBV28 and TRBJ2-7, with D perhaps matching TRBD1 or TRBD2 (5 bases each). The CDR3 has 17 residues. CDR1 and CDR2 (germline): MDHEN, SYDVKM. The V gene lost 3 bases and the J gene lost 4 bases, with 22 bases spanning the gap. For the CDR3, the DNA is TGTGCCAGCAGTTTCGGCCTTGTTAGGTCGGGGCCATACGAGCAGTACTTC. Residues: CASSFGLVRSGPYEQYF.

This clonotype has a handful of counts. The rearrangement links TRBV27 to TRBJ2-7; D may correspond to TRBD1 or TRBD2 (5 bases each). Trimming took off 2 bases at V and 6 bases at J, with 26 bases between the two ends. This CDR3 comprises 18 residues. Germline V CDR1 and CDR2: MNHEY, SMNVEV (reference sequence). CDR3 DNA: TGTGCCAGCAGTTTACGGGGCACAGGTGGCTTGCCTAATGCCGAGCAGTACTTC. Its translation is CASSLRGTGGLPNAEQYF.

This clonotype has more than one count but fewer than ten. This chain uses TRBV25-1 with TRBJ1-1; D gene uncertain. Between the trimmed V and J ends, which lost 4 bases and 1 base, there was a span of 13 bases. The CDR3 consists of 15 residues. Germline lookup yields CDR1 MGHDK and CDR2 SYGVNS. The CDR3 DNA reads TGTGCCAGCAGTGGGGTGTCTAAAGGGAACACTGAAGCTTTCTTT. Encoded protein: CASSGVSKGNTEAFF. Full variable domain (remainder filled in from reference TRBV25-1 and TRBJ1-1): EADIYQTPRYLVIGTGKKITLECSQTMGHDKMYWYQQDPGMELHLIHYSYGVNSTEKGDLSSESTVSRIRTEHFPLTLESARPSHTSQYLCASSGVSKGNTEAFFGQGTRLTVV.

The CDR3 DNA sequence: TGTGCCATCACCTCAGGGTCTGGAAACACCATATATTTT. Its translation is CAITSGSGNTIYF. This chain uses TRBV10-3 with TRBJ1-3, with D maybe TRBD1 (5 bases). The CDR3 length is 13 residues. The germline V gene has CDR1 ENHRY and CDR2 SYGVKD. Trimming took 7 bases from V and 1 from J, leaving 8 bases between them.

This chain uses TRBV14 with TRBJ2-1, with D perhaps matching TRBD2 (5 bases). The germline gives CDR1 SGHDN, CDR2 FVKESK. The CDR3 spans 17 residues. Trimming removed 3 bases from V and 6 bases from J, with 21 bases in between. The DNA of the CDR3 is TGTGCCAGCAGCCAGCTGTTAGACTACTTCACCCCCAATGAGCAGTTCTTC. Its translation is CASSQLLDYFTPNEQFF.